The sequence of this T cell receptor (beta chain) was determined in a study of T cells in Graves' hyperthyroidism and ophthalmopathy. Study-wide results and caveats: Blood also showed most of the thyroid clonotypes that were expanded above 0.001.

RNA transcripts provided the source from which TCR beta CDR3 regions were amplified. The HTBI primer set served for first-round RT-PCR of the TCR CDR3. TCRdb passed the multiplex PCR reads through MiXCR, listing each CDR3 protein once. Among some 500,000 distinct CDR3 sequences, approximately 24% were seen once, and the ten largest hold 11%. This clonotype was seen ten or more times. Its antigen is as yet unknown. The CDR3 covers 13 residues. V lost 1 base and J lost 9, with 13 bases in between. This sequence joins TRBV12-3 or TRBV12-4 and TRBJ2-7; either TRBD1 or TRBD2 may fit D (5 bases each). This clonotype originated in a woman in her 30s with Graves' ophthalmopathy. The sample consisted of blood. The CDR3 protein is CASSLGLLGVQYF. The CDR3 DNA reads TGTGCCAGCAGTTTAGGTCTTCTGGGGGTGCAGTACTTC.